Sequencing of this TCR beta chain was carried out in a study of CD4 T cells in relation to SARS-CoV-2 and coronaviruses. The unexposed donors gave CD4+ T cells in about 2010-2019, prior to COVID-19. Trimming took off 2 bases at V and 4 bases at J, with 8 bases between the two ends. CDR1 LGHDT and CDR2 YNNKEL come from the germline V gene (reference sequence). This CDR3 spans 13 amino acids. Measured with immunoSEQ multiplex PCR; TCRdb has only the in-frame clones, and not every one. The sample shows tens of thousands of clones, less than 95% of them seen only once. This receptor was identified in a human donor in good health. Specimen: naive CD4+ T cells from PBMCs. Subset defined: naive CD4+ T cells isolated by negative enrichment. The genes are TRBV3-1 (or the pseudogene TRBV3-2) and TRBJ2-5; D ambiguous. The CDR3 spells CASSQITRETQYF. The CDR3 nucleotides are TGTGCCAGCAGCCAAATAACCAGAGAGACCCAGTACTTC.